This T cell receptor beta chain was sequenced during a study of radiotherapy plus CTLA-4 blockade in lung cancer. Repertoires were generated with immunoSEQ multiplex PCR, while TCRdb's copy carries only in-frame clones and drops some. In the table there are about 60,000 clones, 77% of which are singletons. The CDR3 sequence is 15 residues long. The germline gives CDR1 MNHEY, CDR2 SVGAGI. Trimming pared 7 bases from V and 2 bases from J, leaving 18 bases between. The sequence was collected from a human donor with non-small cell lung cancer who had a partial response to radiotherapy plus ipilimumab. This sequence joins TRBV6-5 and TRBJ2-7; D is perhaps TRBD2 (6 bases). The specimen comprised peripheral blood, sampled from a patient treated with radiotherapy plus ipilimumab. In nucleotides, the CDR3 is TGTGCCAGCACCCCTGGACCGGGACTTGCCTACGAGCAGTACTTC. Translating gives CASTPGPGLAYEQYF.